This record covers a single T cell receptor beta chain. Its antigen is unknown. The record originates from a study of identical twins. TCRdb independently ran MiXCR on the 5' RACE reads; one entry per CDR3 protein. The top ten clones hold 3% of a sample with around 250,000 distinct CDR3 sequences, around 8.8% of them seen once. General observations from the study: Cord blood beta clonotypes that were abundant carried fewer insertions, and memory repertoires showed no such trend.

This sample was also put to use in a study of yellow fever vaccine responses in identical twins.

This TCR was recovered from a woman under 30 in good health. The specimen was CD8+ T cells sorted from blood.

CDR3 in amino acids: CSAYRDRGTYNEQFF. As DNA, the CDR3 is TGCAGTGCCTATCGGGACAGGGGGACCTACAATGAGCAGTTCTTC. This chain joins TRBV20-1 and TRBJ2-1, with 11 bases fitting TRBD1. From germline, CDR1 is DFQATT and CDR2 SNEGSKA (reference sequence). V was clipped by 6 bases and J by 2 bases; unmatched bases: 6. The CDR3 has 15 residues.